These 9 T cell receptor beta chains originate from one sample sequenced in a study of shared clonotypes between healthy human individuals. Sequencing was performed with immunoSEQ multiplex PCR; in TCRdb, only in-frame clones are kept and a portion is missing. The sample contains around 1.4 million clones, 98% to 99% of which appear only once. Sequencing input: naive CD4+ T cells sorted from blood. Specified subset: CD45RA+ positively selected. Receptor source: a man aged 25 to 40 in good health.

The chain links TRBV5-1 to TRBJ2-3; 7 bases match TRBD1. The length of the CDR3 is 14 residues. CDR1 SGHRS and CDR2 YFSETQ come from the germline V gene. With V trimmed by 0 bases and J by 3 bases, 1 base remained unmatched. The CDR3: CASSLEGQTDTQYF. The CDR3 nucleotides are TGCGCCAGCAGCTTGGAGGGACAGACAGATACGCAGTATTTT.

This chain links TRBV9 with TRBJ2-1; the D is unclear. V was shortened by 3 bases and J by 9 bases, with 22 bases between the two germline ends. Germline assignment: CDR1 SGDLS and CDR2 YYNGEE. The CDR3 length is 16 residues. In nucleotides, the CDR3 is TGTGCCAGCAGCGCAAGCACTGGGCTAGGAATTAGTGAGCAGTTCTTC. Translation gives CASSASTGLGISEQFF. The full variable domain, in which reference TRBV9 and TRBJ2-1 provide the parts outside the CDR3, is DSGVTQTPKHLITATGQRVTLRCSPRSGDLSVYWYQQSLDQGLQFLIQYYNGEERAKGNILERFSAQQFPDLHSELNLSSLELGDSALYFCASSASTGLGISEQFFGPGTRLTVL.

This chain joins TRBV28 and TRBJ2-1; 8 positions match TRBD2. V gave up 5 bases and J gave up 8 bases; unmatched junction bases: 17. The CDR3 runs 17 residues. Germline V gene lookup returns CDR1 MDHEN and CDR2 SYDVKM. CDR3: CASSPRRGLVGVDEQFF. For the CDR3, the DNA is TGTGCCAGCAGTCCCCGCCGGGGACTAGTTGGCGTCGATGAGCAGTTCTTC.

The chain uses TRBV4-3 and TRBJ2-3; 7 positions agree with TRBD1. The germline V gene has CDR1 LGHNA and CDR2 YSLEER. The V and J ends lost 3 bases and 2 bases, in that order; junction bases with no gene match: 8. CDR3 size: 16 residues. In nucleotides, the CDR3 is TGCGCCAGCAGCCAGACCGGGACAGCGCTCACAGATACGCAGTATTTT. Protein: CASSQTGTALTDTQYF.

This rearrangement joins TRBV7-9 to TRBJ2-7; no clear D gene. The CDR3 runs 14 residues. Deletions cut 5 bases from V and 2 bases from J, with 13 bases between. Germline CDR1 SEHNR, CDR2 FQNEAQ (reference sequence). This CDR3 reads CASSPEWITYEQYF. CDR3 DNA sequence: TGTGCCAGCAGCCCGGAGTGGATCACCTACGAGCAGTACTTC.

The chain recombines TRBV4-1 with TRBJ2-1, with D perhaps TRBD1 (5 bases). CDR3 length: 16 residues. Trimming cost V 0 bases and J 7 bases, with 16 bases left between them. Per germline, CDR1 MGHRA and CDR2 YSYEKL. The CDR3, as DNA: TGCGCCAGCAGCCAAGAGCGGTCAGGGATCGGGAATGAGCAGTTCTTC. This gives the protein CASSQERSGIGNEQFF.

The chain uses TRBV6-6 and TRBJ2-7; D not resolved. This CDR3 contains 16 residues. V lost 2 bases to trimming and J lost 3 bases, with 17 bases between them. CDR1 MNHNY and CDR2 SVGAGI come from the germline V gene (reference sequence). The chain's CDR3 is CASSYGKSTGSYEQYF. The CDR3 DNA reads TGTGCCAGCAGTTACGGGAAATCGACGGGCAGCTACGAGCAGTACTTC.

The V and J genes are TRBV11-2 and TRBJ2-7; D possibly matches TRBD1 or TRBD2 (5 bases each). There are 11 residues in the CDR3. With 11 bases removed from V and 9 bases from J, the gap between germline ends came to 17 bases. Germline V gene sequence: CDR1 SGHAT, CDR2 FQNNGV. The chain's CDR3 is CASRGAHWQYF. The DNA for the CDR3 is TGTGCCTCGAGGGGAGCCCATTGGCAGTACTTC.

The J gene is TRBJ2-1, the V gene TRBV18; D is perhaps TRBD2 (6 bases). The germline V gene encodes CDR1 KGHSH and CDR2 LQKENI. The CDR3 is made up of 18 amino acids. Trimming took off 1 base at V and 10 bases at J, with 26 bases between the two ends. The CDR3 protein is CASSPLGTSSSMSDEQFF. As DNA, the CDR3 is TGTGCCAGCTCACCACTAGGAACTAGCTCCTCGATGTCGGACGAGCAGTTCTTC. Using reference TRBV18 and TRBJ2-1 for the parts outside the CDR3, the full variable domain is NAGVMQNPRHLVRRRGQEARLRCSPMKGHSHVYWYRQLPEEGLKFMVYLQKENIIDESGMPKERFSAEFPKEGPSILRIQQVVRGDSAAYFCASSPLGTSSSMSDEQFFGPGTRLTVL.